The 21 T cell receptor gamma chains presented below share a single source sample, sequenced in a study of gamma-delta chains in newborns, infants, children. TCRdb re-processed the reads via CATT. The table records several hundred gamma-chain clones, around two fifths of them present only once. Specimen: blood. These receptors were taken from a child who was a newborn, infant or young child, either healthy, febrile or measles-vaccinated (not recorded which).

This clone appeared once. J gene TRGJ1 or TRGJ2 was identified, but the V gene was not called. There are 14 residues in the CDR3. CDR3 region: CATFDTPPYYKKLF. CDR3 bases: TGTGCCACCTTTGATACCCCCCCATATTATAAGAAACTCTTT.

A single count supports this clone. With a much larger clone just one base away, this may be a read error. The CDR3 loop is CATWDRPQELGKKIKVF. In nucleotides, the CDR3 is TGCGCCACCTGGGACAGGCCTCAAGAGTTGGGCAAAAAAATCAAGGTATTT. V and J are TRGV3 and TRGJP. The J gene, not given by TCRdb, was assigned here from a germline match of the nucleotide sequence. Per the germline V gene, CDR1 is VTNTFY and CDR2 is YDVSTARD (reference sequence). The CDR3 sequence is 17 residues long.

About this clone itself: Just one base apart from a much larger clone, this may be a read error. The V call is TRGV3, the J call TRGJP1. No J segment appears in TCRdb, so it was assigned here by matching the sequence to germline. Germline V gene data show CDR1 as VTNTFY and CDR2 as YDVSTARD (reference sequence). This CDR3 is 15 amino acids long. CDR3: CATWDRQATGWFKIF. For the CDR3, the DNA is TGCGCCACCTGGGACAGGCAGGCCACTGGTTGGTTCAAGATATTT.

This clone showed up just once. V gene TRGV2 combines with J gene TRGJ1 or TRGJ2. The J gene was not available in TCRdb and was assigned here by matching the DNA to germline segments. The J segment lost 7 bases and the V segment lost 2 bases, leaving 11 bases of the junction unmatched. The CDR3 is 14 amino acids. The germline gives CDR1 EGSNGY, CDR2 YDSYNSKV. The CDR3 coding sequence is TGTGCCACCTGGGACGTGCCGGGACGATATAAGAAACTCTTT. Its protein is CATWDVPGRYKKLF.

This clone is labeled as large. The chain couples TRGV2 to TRGJ1 or TRGJ2. This CDR3 spans 13 amino acids. V lost 2 bases to trimming and J lost 3 bases; unmatched junction nucleotides: 4. CDR1 EGSNGY and CDR2 YDSYNSKV come from the germline V gene. The CDR3 sequence is CATWDERYYKKLF. CDR3 DNA sequence: TGTGCCACCTGGGACGAACGTTATTATAAGAAACTCTTT.

Of note for this clone: This may be a read error: a much more frequent sequence differs by one nucleotide. This same CDR3 is encoded by further DNA sequences in the sample. The J gene has no call, while the V gene is TRGV9. CDR1 and CDR2 (germline): GITISATS, ISYDGTV (reference sequence). The CDR3 spans 14 residues. CDR3 nucleotide sequence: TGTGCCTTGTGGGAGGTGTTGGGCAAAAAAATAAAGGTATTT. Protein product: CALWEVLGKKIKVF.

A word on this clone: A read error is possible here, since a much larger clone lies one base away. The same CDR3 is also encoded by other DNA sequences in this sample. The chain is built from TRGV9 and TRGJP. Here the J gene came from matching the DNA to germline, since TCRdb omits it. The germline V gene has CDR1 GITISATS and CDR2 ISYDGTV (reference sequence). The CDR3 extends over 17 amino acids. The CDR3 here is CALWEVPQGLGKKIKVF. The CDR3 DNA is TGTGCCTTGTGGGAGGTCCCTCAAGGGTTGGGCAAAAAAATCAAGGTATTT.

This clone is termed large (0.1 to 1%). V usage is TRGV8 and J usage is TRGJ1 or TRGJ2. Germline CDR1 VENAVY, CDR2 YDSYNSRV. There are 12 residues in the CDR3. J lost 6 bases, V lost 3 bases, and 5 bases had no gene match. The chain's CDR3 is CATWDWGYKKLF. CDR3 nucleotide sequence: TGTGCCACCTGGGATTGGGGTTATAAGAAACTCTTT.

A remark on this clone: Possible read error: a much larger clone is one base away. The chain couples TRGV8 to TRGJ1 or TRGJ2. TCRdb records no J gene; here it was assigned by comparing the DNA to germline. The CDR3 loop spans 12 amino acids. Germline V CDR1 and CDR2: VENAVY, YDSYNSRV. For the CDR3, the DNA is TGTGCCACCTGGGATAGCGGATATAGGAAACTCTTT. This encodes CATWDSGYRKLF.

Notes on this clone: With a much larger clone just one base away, this may be a read error. The V gene lacks a call, and TRGJP2 is the J gene. The CDR3 contains 14 residues. CDR3 in amino acids: CATWDLSSDWTKTF. CDR3 in DNA: TGTGCCACCTGGGACCTTAGTAGTGATTGGACCAAGACGTTT.

Within the sample, this clone is large. The V call is TRGV9, the J call TRGJP. TCRdb offers no J gene call, so here the DNA was matched to germline to obtain one. Germline values: CDR1 GITISATS, CDR2 ISYDGTV (reference sequence). The CDR3 sequence is 17 residues long. The V gene end was trimmed by 0 bases and the J gene end by 4 bases; junction bases not matched to a gene: 3. The DNA of the CDR3 is TGTGCCTTGTGGGAGGTGACTCAAGAGTTGGGCAAAAAAATCAAGGTATTT. Translated, it gives CALWEVTQELGKKIKVF.

This clone showed up just a few times. The chain recombines TRGV2 with TRGJ1 or TRGJ2. The ends lost 0 bases at V and 4 bases at J; junction bases unmatched: 6. The germline V gene has CDR1 EGSNGY and CDR2 YDSYNSKV. The length of the CDR3 is 14 residues. In DNA, the CDR3 is TGTGCCACCTGGGACGGGCCCCACTATTATAAGAAACTCTTT. Translation: CATWDGPHYYKKLF.

About this clone: This clone may be a read error of a much larger clone one base away. No V gene call was produced; the J gene was TRGJ1 or TRGJ2. This CDR3 region has 14 residues. CDR3 residues: CATWDGLSYYKKLF. For the CDR3, the DNA is TGTGCCACCTGGGACGGGCTGAGTTACTATAAGAAACTCTTT.

This chain uses TRGV3 with TRGJP1. Because TCRdb records no J gene, it was assigned here through a match of the DNA to germline. The length of the CDR3 is 15 residues. V trimming: 0 bases; J trimming: 3 bases; junction bases outside the gene matches: 4. Germline V CDR1 and CDR2: VTNTFY, YDVSTARD (reference sequence). CDR3: CATWDRRATGWFKIF. CDR3 in DNA: TGTGCCACCTGGGACAGGCGGGCCACTGGTTGGTTCAAGATATTT.

The DNA of the CDR3 is TGTGCCTTGTGGGAGGTGTCGGAGGTGGGCAAACAAATAAAGGTCTTT. Translating it yields CALWEVSEVGKQIKVF. No J gene was named, though the V gene is TRGV9. This CDR3 is built from 16 residues. In germline, CDR1 is GITISATS, CDR2 ISYDGTV (reference sequence).

Note on this clone: A much larger clonotype is one base distant, so this may be a read error. The V and J genes are TRGV2 and TRGJP1. TCRdb supplies no J gene; here it was assigned by aligning the nucleotide sequence to germline. Germline V gene sequence: CDR1 EGSNGY, CDR2 YDSYNSKV. This CDR3 contains 15 residues. The CDR3 nucleotides are TGCGCCACCTGGGACGGGTATACCACTGGTTGGTTCAAGATATTT. Amino acid sequence: CATWDGYTTGWFKIF.

This clone was picked up a small number of times. TCRdb and the translated DNA give different amino acids at residue 3; the protein presented here is the one translated from the DNA. The J gene is TRGJ1 or TRGJ2, the V gene TRGV2. The J gene, absent from TCRdb, was called here by matching the DNA to germline. The germline V gene encodes CDR1 EGSNGY and CDR2 YDSYNSKV. CDR3 length equals 13 residues. This CDR3 reads CAAWDGRRYKKLF. DNA of the CDR3: TGTGCCGCCTGGGACGGGCGACGTTATAAGAAACTCTTT.

For this clone: Given a much more abundant clone one base away, this may be a read error. The gene calls are TRGV9 and TRGJP. The J gene is not listed in TCRdb, so it was assigned here from a DNA match to germline. Trimming cost V 0 bases and J 12 bases; bases outside gene matches: 11. The CDR3 runs 17 residues. The V gene's germline CDR1 is GITISATS and CDR2 ISYDGTV (reference sequence). The CDR3 loop is CALWEVHQGSGKKIKVF. DNA for the CDR3: TGTGCCTTGTGGGAGGTGCACCAGGGGTCGGGCAAAAAAATCAAGGTATTT.

In the case of this clone: A much larger clone differs from this one at a single base, so this may be a read error. The V call is TRGV3, the J call TRGJP2. In the absence of a J gene in TCRdb, the DNA was matched to germline to assign it here. This CDR3 has 17 residues. V lost 3 bases, J lost 1 base, and 11 bases stayed unmatched. The germline gives CDR1 VTNTFY, CDR2 YDVSTARD (reference sequence). DNA for the CDR3: TGTGCCACCTGGGACGGTACCCTCACTAGTAGTGATTGGATCAAGACGTTT. Translating it yields CATWDGTLTSSDWIKTF.

This clone is large. The V gene is TRGV9, the J gene TRGJP. There are 16 residues in the CDR3. With 1 base clipped from V and 7 bases from J, the junction kept 4 bases outside the gene matches. Looked up from germline, CDR1 is GITISATS and CDR2 is ISYDGTV (reference sequence). The CDR3 DNA follows: TGTGCCTTGTGGGAGGTCATCGAGTTGGGCAAAAAAATCAAGGTATTT. This gives the protein CALWEVIELGKKIKVF.

No J gene was assigned, while the V gene was called as TRGV8. Germline lookup yields CDR1 VENAVY and CDR2 YDSYNSRV. The CDR3 length is 16 residues. Written as DNA, the CDR3 is TGTGCCGCCTGGGATAGGCAAAAGTTGGGCAAAAAAATAAAGGTCTTT. Protein product: CAAWDRQKLGKKIKVF.